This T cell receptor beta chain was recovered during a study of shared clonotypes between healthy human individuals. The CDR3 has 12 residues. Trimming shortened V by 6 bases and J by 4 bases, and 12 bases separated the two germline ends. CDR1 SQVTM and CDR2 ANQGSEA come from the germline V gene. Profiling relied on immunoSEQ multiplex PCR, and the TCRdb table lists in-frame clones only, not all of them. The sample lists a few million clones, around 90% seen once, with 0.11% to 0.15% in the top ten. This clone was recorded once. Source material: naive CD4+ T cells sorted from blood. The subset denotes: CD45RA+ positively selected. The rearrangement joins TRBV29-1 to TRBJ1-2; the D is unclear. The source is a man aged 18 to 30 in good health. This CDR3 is CSVRGDFYGYTF. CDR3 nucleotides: TGCAGCGTCCGCGGAGATTTCTATGGCTACACCTTC.